This T cell receptor beta chain appears in the sequencing data of a study of cytomegalovirus exposure and HLA in healthy donors. 13 Jbeta primers and 60 Vbeta primers were used for the PCR. TCRdb's copy holds only in-frame clones and misses some; the assay was immunoSEQ multiplex PCR. The table lists about 120,000 clones, 77% of them singletons. The germline V gene encodes CDR1 SGHRS and CDR2 YFSETQ. The length of the CDR3 is 14 residues. The ends lost 4 bases at V and 0 bases at J; junction bases unmatched: 2. The chain is built from TRBV5-1 and TRBJ1-1, with 8 bases fitting TRBD1. The receptor was derived from a human donor in good health. What was sequenced was PBMCs. The CDR3 nucleotides are TGCGCCAGCAGCATGGACAGGGTGAACACTGAAGCTTTCTTT. The encoded protein is CASSMDRVNTEAFF.